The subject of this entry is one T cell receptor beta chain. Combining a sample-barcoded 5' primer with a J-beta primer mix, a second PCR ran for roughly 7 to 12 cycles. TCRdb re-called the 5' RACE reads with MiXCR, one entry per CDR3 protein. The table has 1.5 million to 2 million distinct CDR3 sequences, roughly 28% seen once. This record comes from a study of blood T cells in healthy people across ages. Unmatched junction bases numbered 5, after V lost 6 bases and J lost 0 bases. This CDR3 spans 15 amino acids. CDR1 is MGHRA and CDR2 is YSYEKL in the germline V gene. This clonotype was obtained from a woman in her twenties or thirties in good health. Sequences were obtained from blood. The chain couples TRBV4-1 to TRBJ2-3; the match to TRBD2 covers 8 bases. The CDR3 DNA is TGCGCCAGCAGGCCAGCGGGGGCAAGCACAGATACGCAGTATTTT. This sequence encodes CASRPAGASTDTQYF.